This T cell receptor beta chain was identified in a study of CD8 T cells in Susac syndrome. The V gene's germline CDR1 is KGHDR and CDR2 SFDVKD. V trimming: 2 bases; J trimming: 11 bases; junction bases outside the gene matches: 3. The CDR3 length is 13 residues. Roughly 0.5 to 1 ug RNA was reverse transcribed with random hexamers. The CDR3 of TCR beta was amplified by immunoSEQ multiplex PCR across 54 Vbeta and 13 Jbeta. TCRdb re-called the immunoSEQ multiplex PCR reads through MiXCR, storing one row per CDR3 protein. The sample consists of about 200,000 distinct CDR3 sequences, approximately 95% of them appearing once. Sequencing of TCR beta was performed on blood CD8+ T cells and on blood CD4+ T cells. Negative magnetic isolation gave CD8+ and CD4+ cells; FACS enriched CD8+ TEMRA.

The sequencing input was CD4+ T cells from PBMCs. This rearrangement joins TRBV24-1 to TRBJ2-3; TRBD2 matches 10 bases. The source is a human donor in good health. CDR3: CATSDYRLAGQYF. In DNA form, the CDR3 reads TGTGCCACCAGTGATTACCGACTAGCGGGGCAGTATTTT.